This entry lists 13 T cell receptor beta chains sequenced from one sample in a study of neurological immune-mediated disorders. TCRdb passed the 5' RACE reads through MiXCR, listing each CDR3 protein once. The sample consists of about 92,000 distinct CDR3 sequences, 3.5% of them appearing once. The sequencing input was PBMCs. These receptors were collected from a woman aged 45-60 years with multiple sclerosis.

This clonotype was detected many times. The gene calls are TRBV5-1 and TRBJ2-2, with D hard to call. Germline V CDR1 and CDR2: SGHRS, YFSETQ. There are 15 residues in the CDR3. V was pared by 2 bases and J by 0 bases, with 8 bases between. CDR3 amino acids: CASSLVQANTGELFF. DNA for the CDR3: TGCGCCAGCAGCTTAGTACAAGCGAACACCGGGGAGCTGTTTTTT.

The table lists this clonotype with many counts. The rearrangement links TRBV20-1 to TRBJ2-4; 7 bases are shared with TRBD1. Germline CDR1 is DFQATT and CDR2 is SNEGSKA (reference sequence). Trimming took 6 bases from V and 3 from J; bases not matched to a gene: 8. The CDR3 runs to 14 residues. The CDR3 spells CSAASSGGKNIQYF. The CDR3 DNA is TGCAGTGCGGCATCCTCAGGGGGCAAAAACATTCAGTACTTC.

This clonotype was counted at least ten times. The V call is TRBV6-5, the J call TRBJ2-7; TRBD1 aligns across 7 bases. J lost 7 bases, V lost 1 base, and 4 bases had no gene match. Germline V gene lookup returns CDR1 MNHEY and CDR2 SVGAGI. This CDR3 comprises 13 residues. CDR3 nucleotide sequence: TGTGCCAGCAGTTACTTGACAGGGCGGGAGCAGTACTTC. Translated: CASSYLTGREQYF.

This clonotype was detected ten times or more. The chain carries TRBV12-3 or TRBV12-4 and TRBJ2-1; perhaps TRBD2 as D (5 bases). The CDR3 is made up of 14 amino acids. Trimming shortened V by 5 bases and J by 5 bases, and 13 bases separated the two germline ends. CDR3 nucleotide sequence: TGTGCCAGCAGTGCGCCAGGACTCGACAATGAGCAGTTCTTC. Translating gives CASSAPGLDNEQFF.

This clonotype was observed at least ten times. V and J are TRBV5-6 and TRBJ1-1; D possibly corresponds to TRBD1 (6 bases). The CDR3 consists of 17 residues. V was clipped by 2 bases and J by 4 bases, with 21 bases between them. CDR1 and CDR2 from the germline V gene are SGHDT and YYEEEE. For the CDR3, the DNA is TGTGCCAGCAGCTTAGGACATGGACAGACAGGTGTCACTGAAGCTTTCTTT. Protein sequence: CASSLGHGQTGVTEAFF.

This clonotype was detected ten times or more. CDR3 loop: CASSPWTGGMTGELFF. CDR3 DNA sequence: TGTGCCAGCAGCCCGTGGACAGGGGGCATGACCGGGGAGCTGTTTTTT. The V call is TRBV5-8, the J call TRBJ2-2, with 11 bases lining up with TRBD1. This CDR3 region has 16 residues. In germline, CDR1 is SGHTS, CDR2 YDEGEE. V dropped 4 bases and J dropped 5; count of bases not matched to a gene: 7. Drawing the rest from reference TRBV5-8 and TRBJ2-2, the complete variable domain is EAGVTQSPTHLIKTRGQQATLRCSPISGHTSVYWYQQALGLGLQFLLWYDEGEERNRGNFPPRFSGRQFPNYSSELNVNALELEDSALYLCASSPWTGGMTGELFFGEGSRLTVL.

Ten or more counts support this clonotype. The rearrangement joins TRBV20-1 to TRBJ2-2, with a tentative D call TRBD2 (6 bases). CDR1 is DFQATT and CDR2 is SNEGSKA in the germline V gene (reference sequence). The ends were cut back, 3 bases at V and 6 bases at J, with 17 bases in the middle. CDR3 size: 15 residues. The CDR3 DNA reads TGCAGTGCTAGGGGAAGGGGCGGCGGGGCCGGGGAGCTGTTTTTT. Amino acid sequence: CSARGRGGGAGELFF.

The table lists this clonotype with many counts. This chain uses TRBV28 with TRBJ2-3; D remains ambiguous. Germline assignment: CDR1 MDHEN and CDR2 SYDVKM. The CDR3 loop spans 12 amino acids. V gave up 4 bases and J gave up 2 bases, with 4 bases separating them. CDR3 coding DNA: TGTGCCAGCAGTTGGGTCACAGATACGCAGTATTTT. It specifies CASSWVTDTQYF.

This clonotype appeared many times. The V call is TRBV7-9, the J call TRBJ1-3; D unclear. CDR1 and CDR2 (germline): SEHNR, FQNEAQ (reference sequence). Trimming cost V 10 bases and J 0 bases, with 7 bases left between them. The CDR3 covers 12 residues. The CDR3 reads CATSISGNTIYF. The CDR3, as DNA: TGTGCCACTTCAATCTCTGGAAACACCATATATTTT.

This clonotype has a count of ten or more. The chain is built from TRBV5-1 and TRBJ1-1; the D gene is possibly TRBD1 (5 bases). Per germline, CDR1 SGHRS and CDR2 YFSETQ. V was trimmed by 2 bases and J by 5 bases, leaving 13 bases between them. This CDR3 has 14 amino acids. CDR3 amino acids: CASSFGGEGTEAFF. The DNA of the CDR3 is TGCGCCAGCAGCTTCGGGGGGGAAGGGACTGAAGCTTTCTTT. The variable domain in full, completed from reference TRBV5-1 and TRBJ1-1, reads KAGVTQTPRYLIKTRGQQVTLSCSPISGHRSVSWYQQTPGQGLQFLFEYFSETQRNKGNFPGRFSGRQFSNSRSEMNVSTLELGDSALYLCASSFGGEGTEAFFGQGTRLTVV.

This clonotype showed up many times. This chain links TRBV6-5 with TRBJ2-3; 8 nucleotides match TRBD2. The CDR3 has 15 amino acids. V shed 1 base and J 3 bases; nucleotides not matched to a gene: 3. Looked up from germline, CDR1 is MNHEY and CDR2 is SVGAGI. CDR3 DNA: TGTGCCAGCAGTTACTTCGGGGGGGCGACAGATACGCAGTATTTT. It specifies CASSYFGGATDTQYF.

This clonotype was observed many times. The rearrangement uses TRBV7-2 and TRBJ2-7; TRBD1 is a possible D gene (6 bases). CDR1 and CDR2 from the germline V gene are SGHTA and FQGNSA. Between the trimmed V and J ends, which lost 4 bases and 0 bases, there was a span of 7 bases. This CDR3 is 13 amino acids long. CDR3 in amino acids: CASSWTASYEQYF. CDR3 in DNA: TGTGCCAGCAGCTGGACAGCCTCCTACGAGCAGTACTTC.

This clonotype has a count of ten or more. J is TRBJ2-1 and V is TRBV25-1, with 11 bases fitting TRBD2. The germline V gene encodes CDR1 MGHDK and CDR2 SYGVNS. The CDR3 has 18 amino acids. V shed 7 bases and J 0 bases; nucleotides not matched to a gene: 11. CDR3 region: CASIGRLAGLSSYNEQFF. The CDR3 bases are TGTGCCAGCATCGGAAGACTAGCGGGGTTAAGCTCCTACAATGAGCAGTTCTTC. Full variable domain (missing parts from reference TRBV25-1 and TRBJ2-1): EADIYQTPRYLVIGTGKKITLECSQTMGHDKMYWYQQDPGMELHLIHYSYGVNSTEKGDLSSESTVSRIRTEHFPLTLESARPSHTSQYLCASIGRLAGLSSYNEQFFGPGTRLTVL.